This T cell receptor beta chain was sequenced in a study of cytomegalovirus exposure and HLA in healthy donors. Primers included in the PCR were 60 Vbeta and 13 Jbeta primers. Using immunoSEQ multiplex PCR, the repertoire was profiled, and TCRdb retains in-frame clones only, with some absent. Recorded for this sample: around 36,000 clones. Per the germline V gene, CDR1 is MNHEY and CDR2 is SMNVEV (reference sequence). The V segment lost 5 bases and the J segment 6 bases; nucleotides outside the gene matches: 4. The CDR3 totals 12 residues. The study's findings and limits: Later analysis indicated greater clonal expansion among HLA-associated TCR beta chains than among equally common other chains.

Remarks on this clone: The antigen is undetermined.

The sequence came from a woman aged 30 to 39 in good health and CMV-seropositive. The chain uses TRBV27 and TRBJ2-7; TRBD1 matches 7 bases. Sequenced material: PBMCs. The CDR3 loop is CASSITGVEQYF. CDR3 DNA: TGTGCCAGCAGTATCACAGGGGTCGAGCAGTACTTC.